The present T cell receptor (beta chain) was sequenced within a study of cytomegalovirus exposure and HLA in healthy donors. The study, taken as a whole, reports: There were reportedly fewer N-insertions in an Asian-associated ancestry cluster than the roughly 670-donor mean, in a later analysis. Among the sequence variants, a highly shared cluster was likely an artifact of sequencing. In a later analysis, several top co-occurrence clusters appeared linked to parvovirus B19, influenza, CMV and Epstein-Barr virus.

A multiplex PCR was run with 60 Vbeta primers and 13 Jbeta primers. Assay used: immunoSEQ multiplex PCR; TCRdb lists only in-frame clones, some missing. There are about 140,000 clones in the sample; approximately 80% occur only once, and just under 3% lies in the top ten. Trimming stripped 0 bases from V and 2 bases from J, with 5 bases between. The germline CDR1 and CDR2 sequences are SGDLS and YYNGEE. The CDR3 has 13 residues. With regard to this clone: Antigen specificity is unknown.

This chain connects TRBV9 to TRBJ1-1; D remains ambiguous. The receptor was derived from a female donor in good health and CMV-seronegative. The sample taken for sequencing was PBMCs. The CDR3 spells CASSVGDNTEAFF. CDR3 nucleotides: TGTGCCAGCAGCGTAGGAGATAACACTGAAGCTTTCTTT.